Below are 24 T cell receptor beta chains sequenced from a single sample in a study of blood T cell repertoires in COVID-19. Sequencing was performed with immunoSEQ multiplex PCR; in TCRdb, only in-frame clones are kept and a portion is missing. The table shows roughly 170,000 clones, with 60% to 80% occurring only once. The sample consisted of peripheral blood. These receptor sequences come from a woman in her 70s with acute or convalescent COVID-19.

The chain recombines TRBV11-2 with TRBJ1-2; D call uncertain. This CDR3 contains 11 residues. Trimming took 4 bases from V and 4 from J, leaving 4 bases between them. Germline values: CDR1 SGHAT, CDR2 FQNNGV. In nucleotides, the CDR3 is TGTGCCAGCAGCTCGGGCTATGGCTACACCTTC. It yields the protein CASSSGYGYTF.

The V and J genes are TRBV5-4 and TRBJ2-4, with 12 bases aligning to TRBD2. The CDR3 is 15 amino acids. Germline V gene sequence: CDR1 SGHNT, CDR2 YYREEE (reference sequence). Trimming removed 0 bases from V and 6 bases from J; junction bases left unmatched: 1. The CDR3 protein is CASSLAGLAGNIQYF. CDR3 sequence (DNA): TGTGCCAGCAGCTTGGCGGGACTAGCGGGAAACATTCAGTACTTC.

The rearrangement joins TRBV19 to TRBJ2-7, with TRBD1 identical over 8 bases. This CDR3 comprises 14 residues. Germline V gives CDR1 LNHDA, CDR2 SQIVND (reference sequence). V gave up 5 bases and J gave up 0 bases; unmatched junction bases: 3. CDR3 amino acids: CASSATGGSYEQYF. Here the CDR3 DNA reads TGTGCCAGTAGTGCTACAGGGGGCTCCTACGAGCAGTACTTC.

The chain employs TRBV9 and TRBJ1-4; a weak D match, TRBD1 (6 bases). This CDR3 spans 15 amino acids. V was cut by 0 bases and J by 4 bases, with 10 bases left in between. Germline CDR1 reads SGDLS; CDR2 reads YYNGEE. In nucleotides, the CDR3 is TGTGCCAGCAGCGTAGAAACAGGGTATAATGAAAAACTGTTTTTT. This encodes CASSVETGYNEKLFF.

This clone was seen only a few times. The chain links TRBV6-5 to TRBJ1-2; TRBD1 might be the D (6 bases). This CDR3 comprises 14 residues. V was clipped by 5 bases and J by 3 bases, with 13 bases between them. Looked up from germline, CDR1 is MNHEY and CDR2 is SVGAGI. The CDR3 nucleotides are TGTGCCAGCAGTCTCCGGGACATTGACTATGGCTACACCTTC. Protein: CASSLRDIDYGYTF.

The chain joins TRBV20-1 to TRBJ2-1, with 14 bases matching TRBD2. This CDR3 spans 20 amino acids. Losses at the gene ends were 3 bases for V and 3 bases for J; bases not matched to a gene: 16. CDR1 DFQATT and CDR2 SNEGSKA come from the germline V gene (reference sequence). The CDR3 loop is CSASGPPGTSGSRHYNEQFF. The CDR3 DNA reads as TGCAGTGCTAGTGGGCCCCCGGGGACTAGCGGGAGCAGGCACTACAATGAGCAGTTCTTC.

The CDR3 sequence is CASWGELSTGELFF. In DNA form, the CDR3 reads TGTGCCAGCTGGGGGGAGTTGAGCACCGGGGAGCTGTTTTTT. The chain links TRBV5-5 to TRBJ2-2, with a possible D match to TRBD2 (6 bases). The CDR3 spans 14 residues. Per the germline V gene, CDR1 is SGHKS and CDR2 is YYEKEE (reference sequence). V dropped 7 bases and J dropped 4 bases, with 14 bases sitting between them.

Comment on this clone: This same CDR3 is encoded by further DNA sequences in the sample. V usage is TRBV15 and J usage is TRBJ2-7; TRBD2 is a possible D gene (5 bases). The CDR3 is 13 amino acids. Germline lookup yields CDR1 LNHNV and CDR2 YYDKDF (reference sequence). Trimming pared 0 bases from V and 4 bases from J, leaving 7 bases between. CDR3 amino acids: CATSRDRGYEQYF. The CDR3 coding sequence is TGTGCCACCAGCAGAGATCGGGGATACGAGCAGTACTTC.

This rearrangement joins TRBV11-3 to TRBJ2-2, with 10 bases identical to TRBD2. Germline assignment: CDR1 SGHNT and CDR2 YENEEA. Losses at the gene ends were 5 bases for V and 6 bases for J; bases not matched to a gene: 6. This CDR3 contains 15 residues. The CDR3 nucleotides read TGTGCCAGCAGCGGCTCTAGCGGGAGAGCCGGGGAGCTGTTTTTT. It translates to CASSGSSGRAGELFF.

The CDR3 nucleotides are TGTGCCAGCAGTGATGGGACAGGGGCTTACGAGCAGTACTTC. It yields the protein CASSDGTGAYEQYF. This chain joins TRBV2 and TRBJ2-7; 10 bases match TRBD1. Trimming removed 3 bases from V and 4 bases from J; junction bases left unmatched: 3. CDR1 and CDR2 (germline): SNHLY, FYNNEI. The length of the CDR3 is 14 residues.

The J gene is TRBJ2-1, the V gene TRBV5-8, with 15 bases matching TRBD2. The CDR3 runs to 19 residues. Germline loops: CDR1 SGHTS, CDR2 YDEGEE. V lost 1 base to trimming and J lost 4 bases; unmatched junction nucleotides: 9. This CDR3 is CASSLFWGTSGRKYNEQFF. CDR3 nucleotide sequence: TGTGCCAGCAGCTTGTTTTGGGGGACTAGCGGGAGGAAATACAATGAGCAGTTCTTC.

The chain has TRBV7-8 and TRBJ2-3; 8 nucleotides line up with TRBD1. The V and J ends lost 6 bases and 5 bases, in that order; junction bases with no gene match: 7. The germline gives CDR1 SGHVS, CDR2 FQNEAQ. CDR3 size: 14 residues. In DNA, the CDR3 is TGTGCCAGCAGTCCCAGGGGGCGAGAAGATACGCAGTATTTT. As protein: CASSPRGREDTQYF.

This chain joins TRBV6-1 and TRBJ1-4; D uncertain. The germline V gene has CDR1 MNHNS and CDR2 SASEGT. V was trimmed by 2 bases and J by 7 bases, leaving 17 bases between them. This CDR3 is 16 amino acids long. The CDR3 coding sequence is TGTGCCAGCAGTGAAATTTGGCGGCAACGGGGTGAAAAACTGTTTTTT. It encodes CASSEIWRQRGEKLFF.

The chain is built from TRBV28 and TRBJ1-4, with 10 bases identical to TRBD1. CDR3 length: 12 amino acids. Germline V gene data show CDR1 as MDHEN and CDR2 as SYDVKM. In DNA form, the CDR3 reads TGTGCTCTGGGGACAGGGGCCAAAAAACTGTTTTTT. Its translation is CALGTGAKKLFF.

The chain couples TRBV29-1 to TRBJ2-5; D not certain. Germline CDR1 and CDR2: SQVTM and ANQGSEA. Trimming removed 4 bases at V and 4 bases at J, with 13 bases between. The CDR3 is 13 amino acids. This CDR3 reads CSVVQLLGETQYF. The DNA of the CDR3 is TGCAGCGTTGTACAGCTACTTGGAGAGACCCAGTACTTC.

The chain employs TRBV7-9 and TRBJ1-1; weak D call: TRBD1 (5 bases). The CDR3 covers 14 residues. Trimming left V 2 bases short and J 1 base short, with 8 bases between. CDR1 is SEHNR and CDR2 is FQNEAQ in the germline V gene (reference sequence). CDR3 nucleotides: TGTGCCAGCAGCTTATCTACAGGGAACACTGAAGCTTTCTTT. Translated, it gives CASSLSTGNTEAFF.

The V and J genes are TRBV5-8 and TRBJ1-4; TRBD1 agrees at 7 bases. CDR3 length: 15 amino acids. V shed 5 bases and J 4 bases; nucleotides not matched to a gene: 8. Per germline, CDR1 SGHTS and CDR2 YDEGEE. The CDR3 loop reads CASSTGTALNEKLFF. The CDR3 DNA reads TGTGCCAGCAGTACCGGGACAGCCCTTAATGAAAAACTGTTTTTT. Using reference TRBV5-8 and TRBJ1-4 for the parts outside the CDR3, the full variable domain is EAGVTQSPTHLIKTRGQQATLRCSPISGHTSVYWYQQALGLGLQFLLWYDEGEERNRGNFPPRFSGRQFPNYSSELNVNALELEDSALYLCASSTGTALNEKLFFGSGTQLSVL.

The V gene is TRBV29-1, the J gene TRBJ2-1; D may be TRBD1 or TRBD2 (5 bases each). CDR3 size: 11 residues. The V and J ends lost 7 bases and 8 bases respectively, with 12 bases between them. Germline-derived CDR1 and CDR2 are SQVTM and ANQGSEA. As DNA, the CDR3 is TGCAGCGGGGGACGAGAGGATGAGCAGTTCTTC. This codes for CSGGREDEQFF.

The CDR3 DNA reads TGTGCCAGCAGCCTTAGCGGGAGCGACACCGGGGAGCTGTTTTTT. Its translation is CASSLSGSDTGELFF. This chain links TRBV7-9 with TRBJ2-2, with 9 nucleotides matching TRBD2. CDR1 is SEHNR, CDR2 FQNEAQ, per germline (reference sequence). This CDR3 region has 15 residues. V trimming: 5 bases; J trimming: 3 bases; junction bases outside the gene matches: 4.

The chain is built from TRBV27 and TRBJ2-7; 9 positions agree with TRBD2. Germline V gene lookup returns CDR1 MNHEY and CDR2 SMNVEV (reference sequence). Unmatched junction bases numbered 14, after V lost 7 bases and J lost 4 bases. The CDR3 contains 16 residues. DNA for the CDR3: TGTGCCAGCAACCCCCGGGGGGCGCGGGAGGGTTACGAGCAGTACTTC. Translating gives CASNPRGAREGYEQYF.

The V gene is TRBV19, the J gene TRBJ2-2, with D possibly being TRBD2 (8 bases). Germline CDR1 and CDR2: LNHDA and SQIVND (reference sequence). The CDR3 consists of 15 residues. Trimming took off 8 bases at V and 3 bases at J, with 16 bases between the two ends. In DNA form, the CDR3 reads TGTGCCAGTGGGGTAGCGGGACAGTACACCGGGGAGCTGTTTTTT. Its translation: CASGVAGQYTGELFF.

The table lists this clone with a count of one. The CDR3 nucleotides read TGTGCCAGCAGTTCCCATCAGTTAGCGGTGGCAGAGACCCAGTACTTC. It is translated as CASSSHQLAVAETQYF. This sequence joins TRBV6-5 and TRBJ2-5; maybe TRBD2 (6 bases). Trimming cost V 4 bases and J 4 bases, with 19 bases left between them. The CDR3 covers 16 residues. The germline V gene has CDR1 MNHEY and CDR2 SVGAGI.

The chain links TRBV15 to TRBJ2-3; 11 bases match TRBD1. With 0 bases clipped from V and 4 bases from J, the junction kept 3 bases outside the gene matches. The CDR3 loop spans 16 amino acids. Germline V gene lookup returns CDR1 LNHNV and CDR2 YYDKDF (reference sequence). The CDR3 nucleotides read TGTGCCACCAGCAGAGATCGGACAGGGGGCGCAGATACGCAGTATTTT. Translation gives CATSRDRTGGADTQYF. The full variable domain, with the rest looked up from reference TRBV15 and TRBJ2-3, is DAMVIQNPRYQVTQFGKPVTLSCSQTLNHNVMYWYQQKSSQAPKLLFHYYDKDFNNEADTPDNFQSRRPNTSFCFLDIRSPGLGDTAMYLCATSRDRTGGADTQYFGPGTRLTVL.

The chain employs TRBV11-2 and TRBJ2-1; 11 positions agree with TRBD2. Looked up from germline, CDR1 is SGHAT and CDR2 is FQNNGV. V lost 2 bases to trimming and J lost 1 base; unmatched junction nucleotides: 7. The length of the CDR3 is 18 residues. CDR3 amino acids: CASSLYLAGGRSYNEQFF. Here the CDR3 DNA reads TGTGCCAGCAGCTTATATCTAGCGGGAGGCAGGTCCTACAATGAGCAGTTCTTC.